Included here is one T cell receptor beta chain sequence, with context. The data belong to a study of shared T cell receptors in the human thymus. The V segment lost 2 bases and the J segment 11 bases; nucleotides outside the gene matches: 9. The CDR3 runs 14 residues. The germline V gene encodes CDR1 MGHRA and CDR2 YSYEKL. Assay: immunoSEQ multiplex PCR; the TCRdb copy retains only in-frame clones and omits some. The repertoire holds around 68,000 clones, with over 90% as singletons. Sequencing was carried out using thymocytes. The source of this sequence is a human donor. The chain recombines TRBV4-1 with TRBJ2-4; 7 bases agree with TRBD1. Here the CDR3 reads CASSQPPTGSVQYF. The CDR3 nucleotides read TGCGCCAGCAGCCAACCACCGACAGGGTCCGTTCAGTACTTC.